This is a list of T cell receptor beta chains from one sample in a study of cytomegalovirus exposure and HLA in healthy donors. The assay was immunoSEQ multiplex PCR, and TCRdb's table has in-frame clones only and misses some. The data show 150,000 to 200,000 clones, about four fifths seen once. The specimen was PBMCs. These TCRs come from a man between 18 and 35 years old in good health and CMV-seropositive. Each CDR3 is given with its conserved first and last residue. Each record gives: D gene, clone size, V gene, J gene, CDR3 protein, CDR3 DNA. The D gene is left open where the match is weak. Clone size is stated in some rows and not others, as once, few, many or a class when expanded.

NA	NA	TRBV2	TRBJ2-5	CARILIGSPQETQYF	TGTGCCAGGATTCTTATCGGGAGCCCACAAGAGACCCAGTACTTC
TRBD1	NA	TRBV19	TRBJ1-2	CASRWTGVNYGYTF	TGTGCCAGTAGATGGACAGGGGTCAACTATGGCTACACCTTC
NA	few	TRBV5-1	TRBJ1-2	CASSLVEGGGYGYTF	TGCGCCAGCAGCTTGGTAGAGGGAGGGGGCTATGGCTACACCTTC
NA	NA	TRBV27	TRBJ2-5	CASSLRRVGRETQYF	TGTGCCAGCAGTTTAAGGAGGGTAGGGAGAGAGACCCAGTACTTC
TRBD2	NA	TRBV30	TRBJ2-3	CAWSVGGRARTDTQYF	TGTGCCTGGAGTGTAGGAGGGAGGGCCCGCACAGATACGCAGTATTTT
TRBD1	NA	TRBV23-1	TRBJ2-4	CASSLNSGTGRNIQYF	TGCGCCAGCAGTCTCAATTCCGGGACAGGACGAAACATTCAGTACTTC
TRBD2	NA	TRBV4-3	TRBJ2-7	CASSQDGSGAWEQYF	TGCGCCAGCAGCCAAGATGGGAGCGGGGCCTGGGAGCAGTACTTC
TRBD1	NA	TRBV28	TRBJ1-5	CASSSFGTGSYQPQHF	TGTGCCAGCAGTTCCTTCGGGACAGGGAGTTATCAGCCCCAGCATTTT
NA	NA	TRBV11-3	TRBJ1-3	CASSLGRSHGNTIYF	TGTGCCAGCAGCTTAGGGCGGTCTCATGGAAACACCATATATTTT
NA	NA	TRBV28	TRBJ1-2	CASGSTVNYGYTF	TGTGCCAGCGGAAGCACAGTAAACTATGGCTACACCTTC
TRBD1	few	TRBV9	TRBJ1-2	CASSGDRGYGYTF	TGTGCCAGCAGTGGGGACAGGGGTTACGGCTACACCTTC
TRBD1	few	TRBV10-3	TRBJ1-2	CASRDREVVDYGYTF	TGTGCCTCCCGGGACAGGGAGGTGGTCGACTATGGCTACACCTTC
TRBD1	NA	TRBV4-3	TRBJ1-2	CASSQDGRGYGYTF	TGCGCCAGCAGCCAAGATGGCAGGGGGTATGGCTACACCTTC
NA	NA	TRBV5-4	TRBJ2-7	CASSLANRGAYEQYF	TGTGCCAGCAGCTTGGCCAACCGGGGTGCCTACGAGCAGTACTTC
NA	NA	TRBV7-7	TRBJ1-2	CASSLGASYGYTF	TGTGCCAGCAGCTTAGGGGCATCCTATGGCTACACCTTC
NA	once	TRBV9	TRBJ2-7	CASSVGGSSSYEQYF	TGTGCCAGCAGCGTAGGCGGCTCTTCCTCCTACGAGCAGTACTTC
TRBD1	NA	TRBV7-7	TRBJ2-3	CASARTGGTDTQYF	TGTGCCAGCGCCCGGACAGGGGGCACAGATACGCAGTATTTT
TRBD1	NA	TRBV5-5	TRBJ1-5	CASSLTGGKYQPQHF	TGTGCCAGCAGCTTGACAGGGGGCAAGTATCAGCCCCAGCATTTT
NA	NA	TRBV5-5	TRBJ1-1	CASSPTESEAFF	TGTGCCAGCAGCCCTACAGAATCTGAAGCTTTCTTT
NA	NA	TRBV30	TRBJ1-2	CAWTGLGNYGYTF	TGTGCCTGGACAGGGCTCGGGAACTATGGCTACACCTTC
TRBD2	few	TRBV10-2	TRBJ2-3	CASSESNGLAAPSTDTQYF	TGCGCCAGCAGTGAGTCCAACGGACTAGCGGCTCCTAGCACAGATACGCAGTATTTT
NA	NA	TRBV11-2	TRBJ2-7	CASTRLGGEQYF	TGTGCCAGCACCCGACTCGGAGGGGAGCAGTACTTC
TRBD1	NA	TRBV14	TRBJ2-7	CASSLTGANSYEQYF	TGTGCCAGCAGCCTGACAGGGGCCAACTCCTACGAGCAGTACTTC
NA	NA	TRBV7-2	TRBJ2-7	CASSSGNDGEQYF	TGTGCCAGCAGCTCCGGGAATGACGGGGAGCAGTACTTC
TRBD2	NA	TRBV28	TRBJ2-7	CASSSPRLAGSYEQYF	TGTGCCAGCAGTTCACCAAGGCTAGCGGGATCCTACGAGCAGTACTTC